The rows below give T cell receptor beta chains drawn from one sample of a study of cytomegalovirus exposure and HLA in healthy donors. Sequencing used immunoSEQ multiplex PCR; TCRdb keeps in-frame clones, though not all of them. This table holds about 67,000 clones, around 80% found once. The sample was PBMCs. The receptors were gathered from a man between 40 and 49 years old in good health and CMV-seronegative. CDR3s include the opening cysteine and the closing phenylalanine or tryptophan. D genes are given only for firm matches. Size is omitted from some rows. Given values are once, few, many or a class for expanded clones.

>TRBJ2-7|-|TRBV7-9|-
TGTGCCAGCAGCTTGCCGGGGGGCCACGAGCAGTACTTC
CASSLPGGHEQYF
>TRBJ2-4|-|TRBV19|TRBD2
TGTGCCAGTACCCACCCGGGAGGAGGCAAAAACATTCAGTACTTC
CASTHPGGGKNIQYF
>TRBJ2-2|once|TRBV28|TRBD1
TGTGCCAGCAGTCCAGGGGGTACCGGGGAGCTGTTTTTT
CASSPGGTGELFF
>TRBJ2-3|once|TRBV14|-
TGTGCCAGCAGCCAAGTGTTTTCTAGCGAACCAGATACGCAGTATTTT
CASSQVFSSEPDTQYF
>TRBJ2-7|-|TRBV10-1|TRBD2
TGCGCCAGCAGTGAGTCGATTAGCGGGAACCACGAGCAGTACTTC
CASSESISGNHEQYF
>TRBJ2-5|-|TRBV5-1|TRBD2
TGCGCCAGCAGCTTGGTAGGACTAGCGCGCCGGGCGCAAGAGACCCAGTACTTC
CASSLVGLARRAQETQYF
>TRBJ2-1|-|TRBV13|TRBD2
TGTGCCAGCAAATCTACCGCAACTAGCGGGAACTACAATGAGCAGTTCTTC
CASKSTATSGNYNEQFF
>TRBJ1-1|-|TRBV14|-
TGTGCCAGCAGCCACAGTCTCACTGAAGCTTTCTTT
CASSHSLTEAFF
>TRBJ2-7|once|TRBV7-2|TRBD1
TGTGCCAGCAGCGCGAGGGGGCGACAGAAATCCTACGAGCAGTACTTC
CASSARGRQKSYEQYF
>TRBJ2-7|once|TRBV18|TRBD1
TGTGCCAGCTCAGGGGGACAGAACTACGAGCAGTACTTC
CASSGGQNYEQYF
>TRBJ1-4|-|TRBV4-1|-
TGCGCCAGCTCACCGGGAGGACCTAATGAAAAACTGTTTTTT
CASSPGGPNEKLFF
>TRBJ1-1|-|TRBV2|-
TGTGCCGGGGGGGTCCTGGGCTTAACGGGGACTGAAGCTTTCTTT
CAGGVLGLTGTEAFF
>TRBJ1-6|-|TRBV5-5|-
TGTGCCAGCAGCCCTGCGGGAAGGGAAAGGCATTCACCCCTCCACTTT
CASSPAGRERHSPLHF
>TRBJ2-7|-|TRBV10-3|-
TGTGCCATCTCTGAGGGAGGAACCAAGTACTTC
CAISEGGTKYF
>TRBJ1-3|few|TRBV6-1|TRBD1
TGTGCCAGCAGTCGTCCGGGACAGGGAAACACCATATATTTT
CASSRPGQGNTIYF
>TRBJ2-7|once|TRBV28|-
TGTGCCAGCACCCCAGGCGGGCTTCGGTACTTC
CASTPGGLRYF
>TRBJ2-6|-|TRBV21-1|-
TGTGCCAGCAGCACGGACAGGGGCTCTGGGGCCAACGTCCTGACTTTC
CASSTDRGSGANVLTF
>TRBJ2-7|-|TRBV6-1|-
TGTGCCAGCTCTAGACAGGCCTACTACGAGCAGTACTTC
CASSRQAYYEQYF
>TRBJ2-7|-|TRBV6-5|-
TGTGCCAGCAGTTACTCCCTTACACGCTACGAGCAGTACTTC
CASSYSLTRYEQYF
>TRBJ2-7|-|TRBV11-2|TRBD2
TGTGCCAGCAGCTTAGATTCCGGGGGGGGCGAGCAGTACTTC
CASSLDSGGGEQYF
>TRBJ2-2|-|TRBV19|-
TGTGCCAGTAGTAGGGGACATCAAAACACCGGGGAGCTGTTTTTT
CASSRGHQNTGELFF
>TRBJ1-1|-|TRBV9|-
TGTGCCAGCGACAGAATGAACACTGAAGCCTTCTTT
CASDRMNTEAFF
>TRBJ2-5|-|TRBV5-8|TRBD1
TGTGCCAGCAGAACGGACAGGGGCCAAGAGACCCAGTACTTC
CASRTDRGQETQYF
>TRBJ2-1|-|TRBV7-9|TRBD2
TGTGCCAGCCGGGCATCGACTAGCGGTGAGCAGTTCTTC
CASRASTSGEQFF
>TRBJ2-7|-|TRBV18|TRBD1
TGTGCCAGCTCACCTGCAACAGGGGAAAGATCCTACGAGCAGTACTTC
CASSPATGERSYEQYF
>TRBJ1-2|-|TRBV18|-
TGTGCCAGCCACTGGAGCCCGGGACACGGGGTGTATGGCTACACCTTC
CASHWSPGHGVYGYTF
>TRBJ2-3|-|TRBV27|TRBD1
TGTGCCAGCAGTTTAATTAGAGCCAAGGGGGCGTATACGCAGTATTTT
CASSLIRAKGAYTQYF
>TRBJ2-7|-|TRBV11-3|-
TGTGCCAGCAGCTCGACAGGCATTTCAGACGAGCAGTACTTC
CASSSTGISDEQYF
>TRBJ1-3|-|TRBV7-9|-
TGTTCCAGCAGCCCCCCCCAGGACAGTATTGGAAACACCATATATTTT
CSSSPPQDSIGNTIYF
>TRBJ2-5|-|TRBV5-4|-
TGTGCCAGCAGCGGAACTAGCATGGGAGAGACCCAGTACTTC
CASSGTSMGETQYF
>TRBJ2-3|once|TRBV9|-
TGTGCCAGCAGCGTAGCTGGGCGGGTGGCAGATACGCAGTATTTT
CASSVAGRVADTQYF
>TRBJ2-4|-|TRBV5-6|-
TGTACCAGCAGCTTGTCGTCATTTGGAACTGACAAGCCCAAAAACATTCAGTACTTC
CTSSLSSFGTDKPKNIQYF
>TRBJ2-7|-|TRBV10-3|-
TGTGCCATCAGCCTTGAGGGTAACTACGAGCAGTACTTC
CAISLEGNYEQYF